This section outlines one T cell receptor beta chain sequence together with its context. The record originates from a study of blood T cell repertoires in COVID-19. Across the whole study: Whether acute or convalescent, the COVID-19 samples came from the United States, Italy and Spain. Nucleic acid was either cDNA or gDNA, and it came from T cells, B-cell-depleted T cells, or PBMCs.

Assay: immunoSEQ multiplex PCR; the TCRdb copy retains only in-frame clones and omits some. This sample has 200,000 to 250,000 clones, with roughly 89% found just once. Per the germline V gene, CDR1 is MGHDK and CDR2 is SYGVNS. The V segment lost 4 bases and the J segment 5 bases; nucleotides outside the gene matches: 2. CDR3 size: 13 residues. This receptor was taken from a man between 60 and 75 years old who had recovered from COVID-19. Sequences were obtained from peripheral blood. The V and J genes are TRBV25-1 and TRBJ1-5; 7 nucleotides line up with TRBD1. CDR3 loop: CASSGGGYQPQHF. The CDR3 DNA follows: TGTGCCAGCAGTGGAGGGGGCTATCAGCCCCAGCATTTT.